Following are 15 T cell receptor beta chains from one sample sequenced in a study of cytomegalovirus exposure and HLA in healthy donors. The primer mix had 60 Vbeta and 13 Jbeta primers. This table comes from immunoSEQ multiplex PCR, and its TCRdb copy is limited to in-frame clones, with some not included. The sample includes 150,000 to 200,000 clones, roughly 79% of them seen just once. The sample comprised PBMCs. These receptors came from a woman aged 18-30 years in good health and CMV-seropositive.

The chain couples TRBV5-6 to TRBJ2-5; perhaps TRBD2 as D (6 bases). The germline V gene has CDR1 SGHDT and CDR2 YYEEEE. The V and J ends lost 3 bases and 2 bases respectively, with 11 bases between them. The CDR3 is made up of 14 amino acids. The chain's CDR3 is CASSWGLAQETQYF. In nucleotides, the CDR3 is TGTGCCAGCAGCTGGGGACTCGCTCAAGAGACCCAGTACTTC.

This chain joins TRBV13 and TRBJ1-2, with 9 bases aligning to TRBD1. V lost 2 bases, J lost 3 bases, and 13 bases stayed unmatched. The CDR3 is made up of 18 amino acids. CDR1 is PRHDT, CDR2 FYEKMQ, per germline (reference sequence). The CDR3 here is CASSLRSDRGGLYYGYTF. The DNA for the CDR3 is TGTGCCAGCAGCTTAAGGTCGGACAGGGGTGGACTGTACTATGGCTACACCTTC.

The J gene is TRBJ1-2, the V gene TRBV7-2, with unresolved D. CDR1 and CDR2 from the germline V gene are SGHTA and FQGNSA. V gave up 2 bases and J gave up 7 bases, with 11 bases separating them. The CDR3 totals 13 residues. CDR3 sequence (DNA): TGTGCCAGCAGCTTACGGGAATCGGGTGGCTACACCTTC. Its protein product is CASSLRESGGYTF.

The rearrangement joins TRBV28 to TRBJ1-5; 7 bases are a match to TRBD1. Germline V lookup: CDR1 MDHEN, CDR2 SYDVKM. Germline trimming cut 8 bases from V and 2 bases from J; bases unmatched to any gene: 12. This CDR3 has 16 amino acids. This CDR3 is CASRRRGGLGNQPQHF. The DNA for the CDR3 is TGTGCCAGCCGCAGAAGAGGGGGCCTCGGCAATCAGCCCCAGCATTTT.

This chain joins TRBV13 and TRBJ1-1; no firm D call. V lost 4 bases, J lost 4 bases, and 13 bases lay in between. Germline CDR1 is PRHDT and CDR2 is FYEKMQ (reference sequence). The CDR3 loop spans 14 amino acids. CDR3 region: CASSWPSESTEAFF. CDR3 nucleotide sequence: TGTGCCAGCAGCTGGCCATCGGAGTCCACTGAAGCTTTCTTT.

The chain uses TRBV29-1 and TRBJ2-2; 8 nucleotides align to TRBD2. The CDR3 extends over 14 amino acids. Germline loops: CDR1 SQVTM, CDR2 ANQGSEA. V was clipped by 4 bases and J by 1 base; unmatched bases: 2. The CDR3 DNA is TGCAGCGTTGGGAGCGGGGGGAACACCGGGGAGCTGTTTTTT. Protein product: CSVGSGGNTGELFF.

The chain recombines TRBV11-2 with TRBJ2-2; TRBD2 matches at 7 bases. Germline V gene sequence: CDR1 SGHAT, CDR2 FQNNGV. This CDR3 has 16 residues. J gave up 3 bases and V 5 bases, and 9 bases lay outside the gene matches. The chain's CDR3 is CASSRSGTHYTGELFF. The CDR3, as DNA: TGTGCCAGCAGCCGCAGCGGGACGCATTACACCGGGGAGCTGTTTTTT.

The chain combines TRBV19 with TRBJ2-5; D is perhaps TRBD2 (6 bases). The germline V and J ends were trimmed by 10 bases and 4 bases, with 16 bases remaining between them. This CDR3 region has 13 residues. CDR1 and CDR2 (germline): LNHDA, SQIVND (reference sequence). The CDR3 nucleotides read TGTGCCACCCGTTCCCGGGGGTTAGAGACCCAGTACTTC. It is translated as CATRSRGLETQYF.

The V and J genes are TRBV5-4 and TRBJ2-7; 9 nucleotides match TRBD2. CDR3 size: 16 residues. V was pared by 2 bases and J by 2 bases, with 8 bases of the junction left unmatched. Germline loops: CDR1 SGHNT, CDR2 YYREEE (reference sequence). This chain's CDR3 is CASSLAGGVLTYEQYF. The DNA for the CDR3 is TGTGCCAGCAGCTTAGCGGGAGGAGTACTTACCTACGAGCAGTACTTC.

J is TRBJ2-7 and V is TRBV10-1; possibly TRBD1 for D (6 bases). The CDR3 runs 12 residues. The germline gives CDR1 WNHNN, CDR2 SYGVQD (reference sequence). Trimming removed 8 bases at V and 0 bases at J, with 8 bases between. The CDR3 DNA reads TGCGCCAGCCAGGACAGCTCCTACGAGCAGTACTTC. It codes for CASQDSSYEQYF.

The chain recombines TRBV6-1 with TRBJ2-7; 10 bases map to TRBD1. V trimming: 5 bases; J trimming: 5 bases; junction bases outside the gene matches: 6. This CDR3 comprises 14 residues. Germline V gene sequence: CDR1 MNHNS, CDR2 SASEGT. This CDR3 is CASSRQGAMNEQYF. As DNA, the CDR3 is TGTGCCAGCAGTCGACAGGGGGCTATGAACGAGCAGTACTTC.

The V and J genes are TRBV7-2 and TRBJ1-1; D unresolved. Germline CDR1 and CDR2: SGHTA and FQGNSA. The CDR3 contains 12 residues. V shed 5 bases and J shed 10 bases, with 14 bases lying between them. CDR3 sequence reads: CASSVPRGGAFF. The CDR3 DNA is TGTGCCAGCAGCGTCCCCCGGGGAGGAGCTTTCTTT.

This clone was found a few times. CDR3 DNA sequence: TGTGCCAGCAGTTCACGCGATTTGGCTAATGAAAAACTGTTTTTT. It is translated as CASSSRDLANEKLFF. The chain employs TRBV6-1 and TRBJ1-4; no clear D gene. The germline CDR1 and CDR2 sequences are MNHNS and SASEGT. CDR3 length: 15 residues. The V gene lost 5 bases and the J gene lost 3 bases, with 13 bases spanning the gap.

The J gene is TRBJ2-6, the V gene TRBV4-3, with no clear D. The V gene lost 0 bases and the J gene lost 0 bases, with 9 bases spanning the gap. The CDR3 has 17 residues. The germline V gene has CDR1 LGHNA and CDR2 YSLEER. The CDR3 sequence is CASSQDRGNSGANVLTF. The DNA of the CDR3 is TGCGCCAGCAGCCAAGATCGCGGAAACTCTGGGGCCAACGTCCTGACTTTC.

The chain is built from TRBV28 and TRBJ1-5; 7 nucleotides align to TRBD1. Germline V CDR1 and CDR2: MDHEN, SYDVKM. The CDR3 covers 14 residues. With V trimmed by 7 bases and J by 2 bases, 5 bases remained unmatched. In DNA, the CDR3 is TGTGCCAGCACCCTTACAGGGGGCAATCAGCCCCAGCATTTT. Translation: CASTLTGGNQPQHF.